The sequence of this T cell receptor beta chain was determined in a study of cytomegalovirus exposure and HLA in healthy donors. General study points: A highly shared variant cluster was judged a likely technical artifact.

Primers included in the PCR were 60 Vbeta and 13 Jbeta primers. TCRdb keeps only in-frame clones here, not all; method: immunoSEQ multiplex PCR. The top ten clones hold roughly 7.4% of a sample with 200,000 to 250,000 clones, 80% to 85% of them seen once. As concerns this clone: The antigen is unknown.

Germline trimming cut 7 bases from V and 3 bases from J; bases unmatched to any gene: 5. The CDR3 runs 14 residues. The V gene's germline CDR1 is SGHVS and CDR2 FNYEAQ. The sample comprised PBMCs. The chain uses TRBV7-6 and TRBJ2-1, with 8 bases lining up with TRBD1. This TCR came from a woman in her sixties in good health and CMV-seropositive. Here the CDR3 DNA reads TGTGCCAGCAACAGGGGGGCCATCTACAATGAGCAGTTCTTC. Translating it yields CASNRGAIYNEQFF.